These 9 T cell receptor beta chains share one sample of origin, sequenced in a study of molecular identifiers for immune sequencing clone quantification. TCRdb fed the PCR reads into MiXCR, producing one record per CDR3 protein. The data contain about 640,000 distinct CDR3 sequences, around 20% of them singletons. Sequenced sample: naive CD8+ T cells from blood, with Jurkat cell RNA spiked in. Subset: FACS-sorted CD8+CD4-CCR7+CD45RA+ naive T cells. The source of these receptors is a human donor in good health. Some libraries in this study had Jurkat cell RNA spiked in.

This clonotype was counted a few times. This sequence joins TRBV28 and TRBJ2-1; 8 bases map to TRBD1. This CDR3 region has 14 residues. The ends lost 9 bases at V and 8 bases at J; junction bases unmatched: 12. The germline CDR1 and CDR2 sequences are MDHEN and SYDVKM. CDR3 nucleotides: TGTGCCAGTACATTAACAGGGGGTGGGTATGAGCAGTTCTTC. Its translation: CASTLTGGGYEQFF.

The CDR3: CASQPGGGGVEQPQHF. The CDR3 DNA is TGTGCCAGCCAACCCGGGGGCGGGGGGGTAGAGCAGCCCCAGCATTTT. The rearrangement joins TRBV19 to TRBJ1-5; the D gene is possibly TRBD1 (6 bases). Germline assignment: CDR1 LNHDA and CDR2 SQIVND (reference sequence). Trimming removed 9 bases at V and 7 bases at J, with 25 bases between. This CDR3 region has 16 residues.

Many counts were recorded for this clonotype. This chain uses TRBV29-1 with TRBJ2-7; 13 nucleotides agree with TRBD2. V lost 0 bases, J lost 7 bases, and 12 bases stayed unmatched. Germline CDR1 is SQVTM and CDR2 is ANQGSEA. CDR3 length: 17 amino acids. The CDR3 bases are TGCAGCGTTGAAGATTGGACTAGCGGGGGATCTGGAGGGGAGCAGTACTTC. Translated, it gives CSVEDWTSGGSGGEQYF.

This clonotype has just a few counts. This chain uses TRBV5-6 with TRBJ2-7; tentatively, D is TRBD1 (6 bases). The CDR3 totals 16 residues. V gave up 0 bases and J gave up 3 bases, with 16 bases separating them. Germline V gene lookup returns CDR1 SGHDT and CDR2 YYEEEE. In DNA form, the CDR3 reads TGTGCCAGCAGCTTGGAGGGTCTACAGGGTGGCTACGAGCAGTACTTC. Translation: CASSLEGLQGGYEQYF.

The CDR3 loop reads CASSLGTGEAEKLFF. Here the CDR3 DNA reads TGTGCCAGCAGTTTAGGGACGGGGGAGGCTGAAAAACTGTTTTTT. The gene calls are TRBV27 and TRBJ1-4; TRBD1 might be the D (5 bases). V lost 2 bases to trimming and J lost 7 bases, with 14 bases between them. Germline CDR1 reads MNHEY; CDR2 reads SMNVEV (reference sequence). CDR3 length: 15 residues.

Turning to this clonotype: A read error is possible here, since a much larger clone lies one base away. The chain recombines TRBV12-3 or TRBV12-4 with TRBJ2-3; D is perhaps TRBD1 (5 bases). This CDR3 comprises 14 residues. DNA for the CDR3: TGTGCCAGCAGTCCAGACAGCCTCACAGTTACGCAGTATTTT. This sequence encodes CASSPDSLTVTQYF.

This clonotype was seen a few times. This chain joins TRBV19 and TRBJ2-3, with 10 bases aligning to TRBD2. This CDR3 has 16 residues. Per the germline V gene, CDR1 is LNHDA and CDR2 is SQIVND (reference sequence). J lost 6 bases, V lost 6 bases, and 12 bases had no gene match. The CDR3 loop reads CASSWGSSGSTDTQYF. The CDR3 DNA is TGTGCCAGTAGCTGGGGCTCTAGCGGGAGTACTGATACGCAGTATTTT. Full variable domain (rest looked up from reference TRBV19 and TRBJ2-3): DGGITQSPKYLFRKEGQNVTLSCEQNLNHDAMYWYRQDPGQGLRLIYYSQIVNDFQKGDIAEGYSVSREKKESFPLTVTSAQKNPTAFYLCASSWGSSGSTDTQYFGPGTRLTVL.

For this clonotype: A much larger clone differs from this one at a single base, so this may be a read error. This rearrangement joins TRBV30 to TRBJ2-3; D remains ambiguous. The CDR3 has 12 residues. V was clipped by 2 bases and J by 8 bases, with 11 bases between them. Germline V gene sequence: CDR1 GTSNPN, CDR2 SVGIG (reference sequence). CDR3 nucleotide sequence: TGTGCCTGGAGTCCGAGGCCGGGTACGCAGTATTTT. It translates to CAWSPRPGTQYF. Using reference TRBV30 and TRBJ2-3 for the parts outside the CDR3, the full variable domain is SQTIHQWPATLVQPVGSPLSLECTVEGTSNPNLYWYRQAAGRGLQLLFYSVGIGQISSEVPQNLSASRPQDRQFILSSKKLLLSDSGFYLCAWSPRPGTQYFGPGTRLTVL.

This rearrangement joins TRBV6-2 or TRBV6-3 to TRBJ2-5; no clear D. Trimming removed 5 bases from V and 5 bases from J, with 18 bases in between. The CDR3 is 15 residues long. Germline V CDR1 and CDR2: MNHEY, SVGEGT. CDR3 bases: TGTGCCAGCAGTCACACCGATAGAGGATGGGAGACCCAGTACTTC. It translates to CASSHTDRGWETQYF.